The present entry profiles one T cell receptor beta chain with its context. Source study methods: Reference gene primer amplification yielded estimated nucleated cell counts. Data came from immunoSEQ multiplex PCR; TCRdb stores just in-frame clones and leaves some out. V and J calls plus clone size are reproduced from that table; the DNA served to infer D and trimming. The top ten clones hold 0.94% of a sample with around 250,000 clones, 89% of them seen once. The data derive from a study of blood T cell repertoires in COVID-19. Study as a whole: From the United States, Italy and Spain came samples of acute and convalescent COVID-19. Sources were T cells, B-cell-depleted T cells, or PBMCs; the material itself was cDNA or gDNA.

The V gene lost 2 bases and the J gene lost 5 bases, with 16 bases spanning the gap. CDR1 is PRHDT and CDR2 is FYEKMQ in the germline V gene (reference sequence). The CDR3 length is 15 residues. The chain recombines TRBV13 with TRBJ2-7; D possibly corresponds to TRBD1 (7 bases). Material: peripheral blood. The TCR was taken from a woman aged 35 to 49 who had recovered from COVID-19. The CDR3 DNA reads as TGTGCCAGCAGCTTAAGGGCGGAGGGGGCGCACGAGCAGTACTTC. Translated: CASSLRAEGAHEQYF.